Here is one T cell receptor beta chain with its context. This clonotype has at least ten counts. Its cognate antigen has yet to be identified. No base quality information exists; no much larger clone differs at one position. The sample originates from a study of response to subunit inactivated influenza vaccine (dated by TCRdb to 2017 to 2018). Notes on the research overall: Deep quantitative profiling of the T cell receptor repertoire was used in the study to follow responses to a trivalent subunit inactivated influenza vaccine. General conclusions and limits of the study: The authors proposed that each seasonal influenza vaccination may bring in only a limited number of new T cells.

The library was obtained by RT-PCR. The instrument given in TCRdb is Illumina HiSeq 2500. The public reads were run again by TCRdb, first through fastp at Q25 and then through MiXCR, and only productive beta chains were kept. Each CDR3 protein gets just one entry, which takes the most common genes and DNA from the rows behind it. This sample lists about 530,000 distinct CDR3 sequences; about an eighth were detected once. Approximately 14% of the sample is held by the ten biggest clonotypes. The CDR3 goes from the cysteine to the phenylalanine over 12 residues. The read is trimmed to its CDR3 DNA, 36 bases read in frame from base 1. Per the germline V gene, SGHAT is the CDR1 and FQNNGV is the CDR2. Trimming takes 6 bases from V and 3 bases from J, and the germline ends sit 8 bases apart. This sample's time point label indicates: 45 days after influenza vaccine administration.

The sequence links TRBV11-2 to TRBJ1-1; the D gene cannot be resolved reliably. This specimen consisted of PBMCs from blood, obtained 40 to 50 days after vaccination. The receptor was derived from a man aged 50-59 years who received an inactivated influenza vaccine. Donor details come from another sample of the same person, matched by shared clones. The sequenced DNA is TGTGCCAGCAGTGCGCGGTACACTGAAGCTTTCTTT. Its product reads: CASSARYTEAFF.